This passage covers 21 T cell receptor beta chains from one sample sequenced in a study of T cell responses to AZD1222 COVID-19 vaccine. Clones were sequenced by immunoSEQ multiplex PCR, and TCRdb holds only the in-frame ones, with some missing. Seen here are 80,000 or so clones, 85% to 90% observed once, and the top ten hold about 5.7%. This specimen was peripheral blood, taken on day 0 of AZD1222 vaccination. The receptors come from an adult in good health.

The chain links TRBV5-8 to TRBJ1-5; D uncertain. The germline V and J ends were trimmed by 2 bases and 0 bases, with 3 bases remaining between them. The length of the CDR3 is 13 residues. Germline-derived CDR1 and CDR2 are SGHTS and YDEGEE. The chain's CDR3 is CASSFDSNQPQHF. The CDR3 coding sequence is TGTGCCAGCAGCTTCGATAGCAATCAGCCCCAGCATTTT.

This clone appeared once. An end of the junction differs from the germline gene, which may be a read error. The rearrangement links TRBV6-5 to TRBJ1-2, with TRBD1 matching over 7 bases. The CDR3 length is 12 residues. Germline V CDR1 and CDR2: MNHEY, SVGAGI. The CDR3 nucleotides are TGTGCCAGCCGGACAGGCTCCTATGGCTATACCTTC. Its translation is CASRTGSYGYTF.

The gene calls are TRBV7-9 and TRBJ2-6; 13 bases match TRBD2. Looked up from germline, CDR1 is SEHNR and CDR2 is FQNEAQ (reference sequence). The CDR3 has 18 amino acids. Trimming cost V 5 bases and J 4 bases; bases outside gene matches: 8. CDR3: CASSPWTSGGAGANVLTF. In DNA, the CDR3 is TGTGCCAGCAGCCCTTGGACTAGCGGGGGTGCCGGGGCCAACGTCCTGACTTTC.

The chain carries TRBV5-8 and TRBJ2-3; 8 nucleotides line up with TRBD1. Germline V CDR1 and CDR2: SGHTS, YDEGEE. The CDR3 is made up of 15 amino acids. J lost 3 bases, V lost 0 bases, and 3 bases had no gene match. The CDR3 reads CASSLVYRGTDTQYF. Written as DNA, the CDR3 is TGTGCCAGCAGCTTGGTGTACAGGGGGACAGATACGCAGTATTTT.

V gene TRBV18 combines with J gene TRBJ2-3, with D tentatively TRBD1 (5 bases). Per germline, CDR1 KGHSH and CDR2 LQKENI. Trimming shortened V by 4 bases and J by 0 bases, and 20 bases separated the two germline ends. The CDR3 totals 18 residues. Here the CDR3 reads CASSHGWVQPGSTDTQYF. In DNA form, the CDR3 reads TGTGCCAGCTCACACGGCTGGGTACAACCAGGGAGCACAGATACGCAGTATTTT. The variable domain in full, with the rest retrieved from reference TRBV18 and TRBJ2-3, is NAGVMQNPRHLVRRRGQEARLRCSPMKGHSHVYWYRQLPEEGLKFMVYLQKENIIDESGMPKERFSAEFPKEGPSILRIQQVVRGDSAAYFCASSHGWVQPGSTDTQYFGPGTRLTVL.

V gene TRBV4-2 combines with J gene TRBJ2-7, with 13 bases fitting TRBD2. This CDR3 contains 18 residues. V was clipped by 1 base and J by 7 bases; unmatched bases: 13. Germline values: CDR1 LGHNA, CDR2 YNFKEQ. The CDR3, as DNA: TGTGCCAGCAGCCAAGTGGGACTAGCGGGGACCGCTAGGGTGGAGCAGTACTTC. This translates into CASSQVGLAGTARVEQYF.

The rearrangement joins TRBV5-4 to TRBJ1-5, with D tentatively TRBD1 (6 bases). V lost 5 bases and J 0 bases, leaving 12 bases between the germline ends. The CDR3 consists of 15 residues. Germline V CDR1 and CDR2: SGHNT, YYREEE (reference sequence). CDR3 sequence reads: CASSRGQNSNQPQHF. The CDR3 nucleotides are TGTGCCAGCAGTCGTGGACAGAATAGCAATCAGCCCCAGCATTTT.

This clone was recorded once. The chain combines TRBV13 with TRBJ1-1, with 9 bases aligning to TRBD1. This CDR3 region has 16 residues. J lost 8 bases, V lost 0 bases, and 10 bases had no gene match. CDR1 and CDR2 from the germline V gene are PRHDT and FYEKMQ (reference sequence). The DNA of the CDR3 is TGTGCCAGCAGCTTAGGGGACAGGGGATCCGAATTCGAAGCTTTCTTT. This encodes CASSLGDRGSEFEAFF.

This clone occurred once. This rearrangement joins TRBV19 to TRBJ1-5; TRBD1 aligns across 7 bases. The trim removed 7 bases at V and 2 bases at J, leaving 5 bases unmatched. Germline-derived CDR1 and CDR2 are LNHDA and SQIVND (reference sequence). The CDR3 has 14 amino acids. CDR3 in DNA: TGTGCCAGTAATAGGGGGCTAGGCAATCAGCCCCAGCATTTT. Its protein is CASNRGLGNQPQHF.

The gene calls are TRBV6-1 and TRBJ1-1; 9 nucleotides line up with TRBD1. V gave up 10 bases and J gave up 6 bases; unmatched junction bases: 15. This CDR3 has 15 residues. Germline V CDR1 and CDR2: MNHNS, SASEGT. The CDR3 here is CAIQKGTGRPPEAFF. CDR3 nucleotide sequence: TGTGCCATTCAGAAGGGGACAGGGAGGCCCCCTGAAGCTTTCTTT.

The CDR3 region is CATSRGGHEQFF. CDR3 DNA sequence: TGTGCCACCAGCCGGGGGGGCCATGAGCAGTTCTTC. The chain recombines TRBV15 with TRBJ2-1; TRBD2 aligns across 8 bases. J was trimmed by 8 bases and V by 5 bases; bases with no gene match: 2. The CDR3 covers 12 residues. The germline V gene encodes CDR1 LNHNV and CDR2 YYDKDF (reference sequence).

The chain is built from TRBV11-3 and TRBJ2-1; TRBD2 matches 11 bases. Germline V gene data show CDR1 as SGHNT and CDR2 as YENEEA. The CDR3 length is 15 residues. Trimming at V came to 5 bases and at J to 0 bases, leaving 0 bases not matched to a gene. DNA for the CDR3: TGTGCCAGCAGCACTAGCGGGGGCTCCTACAATGAGCAGTTCTTC. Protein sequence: CASSTSGGSYNEQFF.

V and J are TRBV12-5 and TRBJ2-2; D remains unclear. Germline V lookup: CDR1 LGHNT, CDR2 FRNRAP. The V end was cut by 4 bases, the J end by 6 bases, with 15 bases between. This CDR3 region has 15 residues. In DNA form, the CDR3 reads TGTGCTAGTGGTTCGTCGAATAACTGGGCCGGGGAGCTGTTTTTT. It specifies CASGSSNNWAGELFF. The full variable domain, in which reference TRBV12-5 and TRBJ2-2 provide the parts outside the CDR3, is DARVTQTPRHKVTEMGQEVTMRCQPILGHNTVFWYRQTMMQGLELLAYFRNRAPLDDSGMPKDRFSAEMPDATLATLKIQPSEPRDSAVYFCASGSSNNWAGELFFGEGSRLTVL.

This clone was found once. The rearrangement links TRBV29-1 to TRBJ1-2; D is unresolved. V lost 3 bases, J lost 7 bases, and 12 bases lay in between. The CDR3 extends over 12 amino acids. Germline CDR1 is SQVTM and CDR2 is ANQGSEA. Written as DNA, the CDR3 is TGCAGCGTTGAGGTACGGTCCGCTGGCTACACCTTC. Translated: CSVEVRSAGYTF.

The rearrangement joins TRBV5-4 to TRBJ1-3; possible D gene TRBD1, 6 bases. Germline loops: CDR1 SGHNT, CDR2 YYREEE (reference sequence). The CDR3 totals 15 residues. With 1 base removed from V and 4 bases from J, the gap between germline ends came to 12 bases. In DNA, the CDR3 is TGTGCCAGCAGCTTGCTAACAGGGCAAGGAAACACCATATATTTT. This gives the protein CASSLLTGQGNTIYF.

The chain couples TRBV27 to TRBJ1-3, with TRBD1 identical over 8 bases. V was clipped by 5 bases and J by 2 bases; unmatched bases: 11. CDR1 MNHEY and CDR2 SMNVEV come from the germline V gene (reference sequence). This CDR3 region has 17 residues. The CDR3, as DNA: TGTGCCAGCAGTCCTCGGACAGGGAAGGATGCTGGAAACACCATATATTTT. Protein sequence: CASSPRTGKDAGNTIYF.

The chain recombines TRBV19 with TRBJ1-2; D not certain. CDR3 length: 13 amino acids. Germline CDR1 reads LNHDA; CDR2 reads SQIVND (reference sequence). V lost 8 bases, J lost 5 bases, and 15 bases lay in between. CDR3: CASFSWTPYGYTF. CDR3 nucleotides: TGTGCCAGTTTCAGCTGGACTCCTTATGGCTACACCTTC.

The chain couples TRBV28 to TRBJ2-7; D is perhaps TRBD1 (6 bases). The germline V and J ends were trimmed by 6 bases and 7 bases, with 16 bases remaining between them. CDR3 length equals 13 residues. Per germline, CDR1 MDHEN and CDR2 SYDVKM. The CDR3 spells CASSPPRGEEQYF. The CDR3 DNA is TGTGCCAGCAGCCCTCCCAGGGGAGAGGAGCAGTACTTC.

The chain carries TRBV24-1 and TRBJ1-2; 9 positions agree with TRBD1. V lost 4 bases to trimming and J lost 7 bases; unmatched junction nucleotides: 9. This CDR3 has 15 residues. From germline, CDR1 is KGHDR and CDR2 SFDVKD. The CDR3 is CATSDGDRDNRGYTF. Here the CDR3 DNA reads TGTGCCACCAGTGACGGGGACAGGGATAACCGTGGCTACACCTTC.

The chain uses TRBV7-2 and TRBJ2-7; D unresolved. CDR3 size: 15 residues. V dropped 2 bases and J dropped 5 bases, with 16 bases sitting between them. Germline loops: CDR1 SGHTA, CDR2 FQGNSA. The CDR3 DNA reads TGTGCCAGCAGCTTAAACCCCCCCATCCTCCACGAGCAGTACTTC. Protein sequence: CASSLNPPILHEQYF.

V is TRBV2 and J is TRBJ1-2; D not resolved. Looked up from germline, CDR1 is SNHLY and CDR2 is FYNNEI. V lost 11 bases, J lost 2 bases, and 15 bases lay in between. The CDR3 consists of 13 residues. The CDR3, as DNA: TGTGCCCAGCTTTCAGTCGGCAACTATGGCTACACCTTC. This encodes CAQLSVGNYGYTF.